The 24 T cell receptor beta chains reported below all come from one sample, sequenced in a study of T cell changes during pregnancy in multiple sclerosis. Profiling relied on immunoSEQ multiplex PCR, and the TCRdb table lists in-frame clones only, not all of them. Of roughly 64,000 clones listed, roughly 92% were seen once; the top ten hold approximately 1.5%. Sequences were derived from peripheral blood, sampled in the second trimester of pregnancy. The receptors were gathered from a female donor with multiple sclerosis, enrolled in a pregnancy study.

The genes are TRBV6-5 and TRBJ2-1; the match to TRBD2 covers 8 bases. CDR1 and CDR2 from the germline V gene are MNHEY and SVGAGI. V trimming: 8 bases; J trimming: 7 bases; junction bases outside the gene matches: 13. The CDR3 loop spans 15 amino acids. CDR3 sequence (DNA): TGTGCCAGCCAACTTCTTAGCGGGGCCTTGAATGAGCAGTTCTTC. Translated, it gives CASQLLSGALNEQFF.

This chain joins TRBV25-1 and TRBJ2-7; TRBD2 matches at 7 bases. Unmatched junction bases numbered 16, after V lost 6 bases and J lost 5 bases. Germline loops: CDR1 MGHDK, CDR2 SYGVNS. This CDR3 spans 16 amino acids. The CDR3 nucleotides are TGTGCCAGCAGCGCCAAACTGGCGGGGGAAACCCACGAGCAGTACTTC. It yields the protein CASSAKLAGETHEQYF.

The chain joins TRBV7-7 to TRBJ2-7; 7 bases are a match to TRBD2. Germline trimming cut 5 bases from V and 3 bases from J; bases unmatched to any gene: 13. This CDR3 spans 16 amino acids. CDR1 SSHAT and CDR2 FNYEAQ come from the germline V gene (reference sequence). As DNA, the CDR3 is TGTGCCAGCAGCCAGGGACTATCGGGGAGCTTCTACGAGCAGTACTTC. Its translation is CASSQGLSGSFYEQYF.

This clone appeared many times. The chain uses TRBV19 and TRBJ1-1, with 7 bases aligning to TRBD1. The J segment lost 3 bases and the V segment lost 7 bases, leaving 8 bases of the junction unmatched. The CDR3 has 14 residues. Germline lookup yields CDR1 LNHDA and CDR2 SQIVND (reference sequence). CDR3 coding DNA: TGTGCCAGTAAGTGGGGCAGGGGGTACACTGAAGCTTTCTTT. Protein sequence: CASKWGRGYTEAFF.

The chain links TRBV6-5 to TRBJ2-7; D is perhaps TRBD1 (5 bases). Looked up from germline, CDR1 is MNHEY and CDR2 is SVGAGI. The CDR3 spans 16 residues. Trimming took off 1 base at V and 4 bases at J, with 17 bases between the two ends. The CDR3 is CASSYLFTGSPYEQYF. As DNA, the CDR3 is TGTGCCAGCAGTTACTTATTCACAGGTTCCCCTTACGAGCAGTACTTC.

The V call is TRBV9, the J call TRBJ2-7; D ambiguous. This CDR3 has 15 amino acids. Trimming left V 0 bases short and J 5 bases short, with 15 bases between. Germline V gene data show CDR1 as SGDLS and CDR2 as YYNGEE. CDR3 sequence: CASSVAAAVRDEQYF. The CDR3 bases are TGTGCCAGCAGCGTAGCTGCGGCAGTTCGGGACGAGCAGTACTTC.

The V call is TRBV5-4, the J call TRBJ2-3; D unresolved. The V gene lost 4 bases and the J gene lost 5 bases, with 11 bases spanning the gap. The V gene's germline CDR1 is SGHNT and CDR2 YYREEE (reference sequence). There are 13 residues in the CDR3. The CDR3 DNA reads as TGTGCCAGCAGCCGGAGTTATGGAGATACGCAGTATTTT. Its protein is CASSRSYGDTQYF. The full variable domain, rest sourced from reference TRBV5-4 and TRBJ2-3, is ETGVTQSPTHLIKTRGQQVTLRCSSQSGHNTVSWYQQALGQGPQFIFQYYREEENGRGNFPPRFSGLQFPNYSSELNVNALELDDSALYLCASSRSYGDTQYFGPGTRLTVL.

This clone was seen more than once but under ten times. The rearrangement uses TRBV29-1 and TRBJ1-1, with 9 bases lining up with TRBD1. Germline lookup yields CDR1 SQVTM and CDR2 ANQGSEA. CDR3 length: 14 residues. After removal of 6 bases from V and 0 bases from J, the junction contained 5 bases not matched to a gene. Here the CDR3 reads CSVRQGDMNTEAFF. CDR3 coding DNA: TGCAGCGTCCGACAGGGGGATATGAACACTGAAGCTTTCTTT.

The chain couples TRBV27 to TRBJ1-1; D is uncertain. The CDR3 consists of 15 residues. Trimming shortened V by 2 bases and J by 1 base, and 11 bases separated the two germline ends. Per germline, CDR1 MNHEY and CDR2 SMNVEV (reference sequence). CDR3 nucleotides: TGTGCCAGCAGTTTAGCCGGGTATGGGAACACTGAAGCTTTCTTT. It is translated as CASSLAGYGNTEAFF.

The chain uses TRBV7-3 and TRBJ2-1; D not resolved. The germline CDR1 and CDR2 sequences are SGHTA and FQGTGA. V lost 4 bases, J lost 5 bases, and 9 bases lay in between. The CDR3 length is 13 residues. CDR3 sequence (DNA): TGTGCCAGCAGCTCATACACCCACAATGAGCAGTTCTTC. The encoded protein is CASSSYTHNEQFF.

The chain recombines TRBV7-9 with TRBJ1-1; no clear D gene. CDR1 and CDR2 from the germline V gene are SEHNR and FQNEAQ (reference sequence). CDR3 length: 13 residues. V was trimmed by 3 bases and J by 1 base, leaving 6 bases between them. CDR3 coding DNA: TGTGCCAGCAGCTTCACAGAGAACACTGAAGCTTTCTTT. Amino acid sequence: CASSFTENTEAFF.

V gene TRBV4-1 combines with J gene TRBJ2-2; TRBD2 matches 8 bases. CDR3 length equals 18 residues. J lost 2 bases, V lost 2 bases, and 10 bases had no gene match. Germline V gene sequence: CDR1 MGHRA, CDR2 YSYEKL. The CDR3 DNA reads as TGCGCCAGCAGCCAAACCCGTGGGACTAGTCAAAACACCGGGGAGCTGTTTTTT. Translating it yields CASSQTRGTSQNTGELFF.

V is TRBV2 and J is TRBJ1-2; D ambiguous. CDR1 SNHLY and CDR2 FYNNEI come from the germline V gene. Trimming took off 4 bases at V and 3 bases at J, with 12 bases between the two ends. The length of the CDR3 is 14 residues. CDR3 coding DNA: TGTGCCAGCAGTGTTCGAGGAAAGGACTATGGCTACACCTTC. This gives the protein CASSVRGKDYGYTF.

J is TRBJ2-4 and V is TRBV21-1; the table's D call TRBD2 went unverified against the DNA. TRBV21-1 counts as a pseudogene. The CDR3 runs 16 residues. CDR3 DNA sequence: TGTGCCAGCAGCAAGAGAGAGGGTTTGGCCAAAAACATTCAGTACTTC. Translating gives CASSKREGLAKNIQYF.

This clone was recorded once. The chain combines TRBV4-3 with TRBJ2-7; the D gene is possibly TRBD2 (5 bases). The CDR3 has 15 amino acids. CDR1 is LGHNA and CDR2 is YSLEER in the germline V gene. Trimming took 0 bases from V and 0 from J, leaving 9 bases between them. CDR3: CASSQDLADSYEQYF. The CDR3 DNA follows: TGCGCCAGCAGCCAAGATCTAGCAGACTCCTACGAGCAGTACTTC.

This clone was seen only a few times. The chain employs TRBV5-4 and TRBJ1-2, with 10 positions matching TRBD1. Germline V lookup: CDR1 SGHNT, CDR2 YYREEE (reference sequence). V shed 4 bases and J 8 bases; nucleotides not matched to a gene: 8. The length of the CDR3 is 14 residues. CDR3 region: CASSDPGQGPGYTF. In nucleotides, the CDR3 is TGTGCCAGCAGCGACCCGGGACAGGGGCCCGGCTACACCTTC.

V and J are TRBV10-3 and TRBJ1-4; D ambiguous. Germline assignment: CDR1 ENHRY and CDR2 SYGVKD. V was pared by 0 bases and J by 5 bases, with 16 bases between. This CDR3 comprises 17 residues. The DNA for the CDR3 is TGTGCCATCAGTGAGTCGCCGTCCTCGAGAGGGAATGAAAAACTGTTTTTT. It codes for CAISESPSSRGNEKLFF.

The chain uses TRBV13 and TRBJ1-1; maybe TRBD1 (6 bases). The V end was cut by 4 bases, the J end by 6 bases, with 15 bases between. CDR1 and CDR2 from the germline V gene are PRHDT and FYEKMQ (reference sequence). This CDR3 is 14 amino acids long. CDR3 sequence reads: CASSYRSGGAEAFF. CDR3 sequence (DNA): TGTGCCAGCAGCTATCGGAGCGGGGGCGCTGAAGCTTTCTTT.

The genes are TRBV5-4 and TRBJ2-7, with 12 positions matching TRBD2. V was pared by 0 bases and J by 2 bases, with 3 bases of the junction left unmatched. The CDR3 consists of 16 residues. CDR1 SGHNT and CDR2 YYREEE come from the germline V gene (reference sequence). Here the CDR3 DNA reads TGTGCCAGCAGCTTGGCGACTAGCGGGAGCACCTACGAGCAGTACTTC. Protein: CASSLATSGSTYEQYF.

The chain couples TRBV14 to TRBJ2-5, with 7 nucleotides matching TRBD2. The CDR3 spans 15 residues. CDR1 is SGHDN and CDR2 is FVKESK in the germline V gene. The trim removed 7 bases at V and 5 bases at J, leaving 13 bases unmatched. For the CDR3, the DNA is TGTGCCAGCAAGAATAGCGGGTCTGGAGGGGAGACCCAGTACTTC. Protein: CASKNSGSGGETQYF.

The genes are TRBV6-5 and TRBJ2-3, with TRBD2 matching 7 bases. Per the germline V gene, CDR1 is MNHEY and CDR2 is SVGAGI. Trimming removed 7 bases from V and 0 bases from J; junction bases left unmatched: 4. The length of the CDR3 is 14 residues. The CDR3 DNA sequence: TGTGCCAGCACCTATAGCGGGAGCACAGATACGCAGTATTTT. Protein: CASTYSGSTDTQYF.

Note on this clone: Other nucleotide sequences in the sample specify the same CDR3. V usage is TRBV11-2 and J usage is TRBJ1-2; D perhaps matches TRBD1 (5 bases). Per the germline V gene, CDR1 is SGHAT and CDR2 is FQNNGV. This CDR3 is 13 amino acids long. The V end was cut by 4 bases, the J end by 2 bases, with 8 bases between. The CDR3, as DNA: TGTGCCAGCAGCTCGACAGCGAACTATGGCTACACCTTC. The encoded protein is CASSSTANYGYTF.

The chain links TRBV4-3 to TRBJ2-1; D uncertain. Trimming stripped 0 bases from V and 4 bases from J, with 7 bases between. Germline V gene lookup returns CDR1 LGHNA and CDR2 YSLEER. The CDR3 runs 14 residues. For the CDR3, the DNA is TGCGCCAGCAGCCAAGACCAATTTTACAATGAGCAGTTCTTC. Translation gives CASSQDQFYNEQFF.

This clone was observed a single time. The chain couples TRBV28 to TRBJ2-5; 8 bases are a match to TRBD1. J was trimmed by 5 bases and V by 4 bases; bases with no gene match: 6. CDR3 length: 14 residues. Germline values: CDR1 MDHEN, CDR2 SYDVKM. The CDR3 is CASSSLDRDETQYF. The CDR3 nucleotides are TGTGCCAGCAGTTCCTTGGACAGGGACGAGACCCAGTACTTC.